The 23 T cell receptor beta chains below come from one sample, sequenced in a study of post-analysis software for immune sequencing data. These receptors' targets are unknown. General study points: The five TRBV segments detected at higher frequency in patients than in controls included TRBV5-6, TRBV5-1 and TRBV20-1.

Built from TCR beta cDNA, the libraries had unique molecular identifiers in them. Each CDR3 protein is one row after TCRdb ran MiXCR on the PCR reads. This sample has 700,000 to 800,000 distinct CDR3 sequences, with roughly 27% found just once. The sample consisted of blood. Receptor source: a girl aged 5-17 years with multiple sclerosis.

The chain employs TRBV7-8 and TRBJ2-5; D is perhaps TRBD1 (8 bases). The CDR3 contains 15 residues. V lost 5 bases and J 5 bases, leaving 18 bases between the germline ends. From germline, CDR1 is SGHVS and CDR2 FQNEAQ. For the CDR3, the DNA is TGTGCCAGCAGCCGCGGACAGGGAGGGTACGAGACCCAGTACTTC. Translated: CASSRGQGGYETQYF. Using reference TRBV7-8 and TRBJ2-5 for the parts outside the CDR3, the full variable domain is GAGVSQSPRYKVAKRGQDVALRCDPISGHVSLFWYQQALGQGPEFLTYFQNEAQLDKSGLPSDRFFAERPEGSVSTLKIQRTQQEDSAVYLCASSRGQGGYETQYFGPGTRLLVL.

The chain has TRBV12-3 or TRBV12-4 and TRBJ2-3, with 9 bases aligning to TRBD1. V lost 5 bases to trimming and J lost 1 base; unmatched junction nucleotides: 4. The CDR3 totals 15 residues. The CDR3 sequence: CASSTQGAGTDTQYF. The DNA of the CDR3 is TGTGCCAGCAGTACACAGGGGGCTGGCACAGATACGCAGTATTTT.

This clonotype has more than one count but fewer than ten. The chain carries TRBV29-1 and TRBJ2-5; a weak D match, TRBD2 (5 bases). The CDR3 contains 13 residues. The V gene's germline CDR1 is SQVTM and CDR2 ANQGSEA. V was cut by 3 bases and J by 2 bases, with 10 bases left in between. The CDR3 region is CSVDYGVQETQYF. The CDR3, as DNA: TGCAGCGTTGACTACGGGGTTCAAGAGACCCAGTACTTC.

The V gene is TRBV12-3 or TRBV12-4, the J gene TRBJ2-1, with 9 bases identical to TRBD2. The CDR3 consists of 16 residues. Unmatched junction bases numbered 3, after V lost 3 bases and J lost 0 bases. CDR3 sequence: CASSLASGVSYNEQFF. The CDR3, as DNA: TGTGCCAGCAGTTTGGCTAGCGGGGTCTCCTACAATGAGCAGTTCTTC.

Written as DNA, the CDR3 is TGTGCCAGCCAGGCGGGTCTGGGCATTCAGTACTTC. Protein sequence: CASQAGLGIQYF. The V call is TRBV6-2 or TRBV6-3, the J call TRBJ2-4; a weak D match, TRBD2 (5 bases). Germline V lookup: CDR1 MNHEY, CDR2 SVGEGT. This CDR3 region has 12 residues. The V and J ends lost 8 bases and 9 bases respectively, with 14 bases between them.

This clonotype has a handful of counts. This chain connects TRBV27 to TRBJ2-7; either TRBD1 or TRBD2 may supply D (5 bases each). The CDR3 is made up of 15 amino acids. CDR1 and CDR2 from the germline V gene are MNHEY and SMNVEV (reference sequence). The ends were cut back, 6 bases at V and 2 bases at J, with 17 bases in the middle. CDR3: CASSLGDPRAYEQYF. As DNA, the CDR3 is TGTGCCAGCAGCTTGGGGGATCCTAGGGCCTACGAGCAGTACTTC.

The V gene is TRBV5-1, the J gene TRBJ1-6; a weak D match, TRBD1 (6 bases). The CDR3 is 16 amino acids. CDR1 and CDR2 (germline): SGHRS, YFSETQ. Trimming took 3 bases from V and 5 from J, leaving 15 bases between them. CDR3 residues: CASSSGGQPHNSPLHF. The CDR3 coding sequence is TGCGCCAGCAGCTCGGGAGGACAGCCGCATAATTCACCCCTCCACTTT.

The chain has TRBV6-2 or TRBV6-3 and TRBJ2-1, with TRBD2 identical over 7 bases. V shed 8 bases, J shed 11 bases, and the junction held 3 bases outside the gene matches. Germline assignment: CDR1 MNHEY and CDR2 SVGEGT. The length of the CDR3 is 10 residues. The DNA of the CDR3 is TGTGCCAGCGGGAGGGAGAAGCAGTTCTTC. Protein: CASGREKQFF.

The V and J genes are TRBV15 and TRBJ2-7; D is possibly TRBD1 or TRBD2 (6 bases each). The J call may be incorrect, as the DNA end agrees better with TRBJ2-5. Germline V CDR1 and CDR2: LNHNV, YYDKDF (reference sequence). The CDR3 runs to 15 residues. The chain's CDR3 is CATSRDDGGGETQYF. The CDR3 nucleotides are TGTGCCACCAGCAGAGATGACGGGGGCGGGGAGACCCAGTACTTC.

The CDR3 spells CASSLLTGGDEQFF. Written as DNA, the CDR3 is TGCGCCAGCAGCTTGCTAACAGGGGGCGATGAGCAGTTCTTC. The gene calls are TRBV5-1 and TRBJ2-1; 9 positions match TRBD1. The germline V gene has CDR1 SGHRS and CDR2 YFSETQ. The CDR3 is 14 amino acids. V lost 1 base and J lost 8; bases outside the gene matches: 4.

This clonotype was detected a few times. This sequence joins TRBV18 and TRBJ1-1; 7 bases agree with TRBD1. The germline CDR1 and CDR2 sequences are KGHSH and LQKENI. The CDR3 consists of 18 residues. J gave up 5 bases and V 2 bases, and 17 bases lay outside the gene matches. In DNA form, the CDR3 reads TGTGCCAGCTCACCATTACTCCAGGGGGGCTCTTCCGGGACTGAAGCTTTCTTT. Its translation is CASSPLLQGGSSGTEAFF. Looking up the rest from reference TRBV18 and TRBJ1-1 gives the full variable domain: NAGVMQNPRHLVRRRGQEARLRCSPMKGHSHVYWYRQLPEEGLKFMVYLQKENIIDESGMPKERFSAEFPKEGPSILRIQQVVRGDSAAYFCASSPLLQGGSSGTEAFFGQGTRLTVV.

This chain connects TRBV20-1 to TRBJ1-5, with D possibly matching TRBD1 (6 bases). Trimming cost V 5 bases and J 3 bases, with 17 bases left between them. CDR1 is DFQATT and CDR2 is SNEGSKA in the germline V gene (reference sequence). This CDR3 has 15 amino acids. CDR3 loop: CSAVRTGNDNQPQHF. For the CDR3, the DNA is TGCAGTGCTGTCAGAACAGGGAATGACAATCAGCCCCAGCATTTT.

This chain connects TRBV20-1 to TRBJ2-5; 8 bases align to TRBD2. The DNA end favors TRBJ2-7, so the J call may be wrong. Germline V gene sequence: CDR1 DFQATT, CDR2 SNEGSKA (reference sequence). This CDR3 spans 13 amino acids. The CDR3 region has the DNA TGCAGCGCCCGGGGGGGAAGTCTAAGCGAGCAGTACTTC. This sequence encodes CSARGGSLSEQYF.

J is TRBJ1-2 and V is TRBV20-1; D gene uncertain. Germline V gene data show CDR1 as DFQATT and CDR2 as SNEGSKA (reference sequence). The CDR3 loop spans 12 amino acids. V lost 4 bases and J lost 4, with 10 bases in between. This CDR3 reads CSANPGTYGYTF. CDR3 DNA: TGCAGTGCTAATCCGGGAACCTATGGCTACACCTTC.

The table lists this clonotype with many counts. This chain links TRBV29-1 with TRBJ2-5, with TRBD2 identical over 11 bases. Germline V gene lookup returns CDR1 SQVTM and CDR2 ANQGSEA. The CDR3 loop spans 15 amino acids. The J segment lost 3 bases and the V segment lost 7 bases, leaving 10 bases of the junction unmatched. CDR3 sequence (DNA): TGCAGCGAGGACCTAGCGGGGGGTCTTAAAGAGACCCAGTACTTC. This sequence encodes CSEDLAGGLKETQYF.

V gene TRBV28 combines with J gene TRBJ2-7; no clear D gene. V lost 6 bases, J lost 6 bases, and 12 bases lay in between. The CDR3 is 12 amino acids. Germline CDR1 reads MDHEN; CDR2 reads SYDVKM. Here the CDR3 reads CASSSGGREQYF. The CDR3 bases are TGTGCCAGCAGCTCCGGTGGCCGCGAGCAGTACTTC.

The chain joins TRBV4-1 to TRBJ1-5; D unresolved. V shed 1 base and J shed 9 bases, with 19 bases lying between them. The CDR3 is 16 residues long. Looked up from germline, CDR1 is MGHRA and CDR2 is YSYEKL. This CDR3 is CASSQVAAREGRPQHF. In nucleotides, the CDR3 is TGCGCCAGCAGCCAAGTGGCTGCGAGGGAGGGCCGGCCCCAGCATTTT.

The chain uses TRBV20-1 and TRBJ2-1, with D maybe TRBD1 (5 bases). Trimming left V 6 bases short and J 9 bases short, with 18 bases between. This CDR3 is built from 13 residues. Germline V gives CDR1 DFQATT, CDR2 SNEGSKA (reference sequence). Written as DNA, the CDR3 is TGCAGTGCCATCCAGGGCAGTCCACTTGAGCAGTTCTTC. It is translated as CSAIQGSPLEQFF.

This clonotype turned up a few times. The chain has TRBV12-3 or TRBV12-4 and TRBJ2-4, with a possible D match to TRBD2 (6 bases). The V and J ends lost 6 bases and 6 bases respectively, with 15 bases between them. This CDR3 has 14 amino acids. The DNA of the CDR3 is TGTGCCAGCAGCCCTAGTATTAGCGGAAACATTCAGTACTTC. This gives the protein CASSPSISGNIQYF.

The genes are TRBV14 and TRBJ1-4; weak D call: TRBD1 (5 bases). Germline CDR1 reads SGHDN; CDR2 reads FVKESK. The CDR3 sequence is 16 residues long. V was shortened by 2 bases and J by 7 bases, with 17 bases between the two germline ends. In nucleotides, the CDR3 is TGTGCCAGCAGCCAAAATTGGGGCGCGGGGGTTGAAAAACTGTTTTTT. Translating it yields CASSQNWGAGVEKLFF.

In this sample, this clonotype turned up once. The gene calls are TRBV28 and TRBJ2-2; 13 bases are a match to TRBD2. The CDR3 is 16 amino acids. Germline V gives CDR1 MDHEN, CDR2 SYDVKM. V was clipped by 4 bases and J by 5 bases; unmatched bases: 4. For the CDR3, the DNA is TGTGCCAGCAGTTCCCCACTAGCGGGGGGGACCGGGGAGCTGTTTTTT. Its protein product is CASSSPLAGGTGELFF.

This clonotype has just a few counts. In DNA, the CDR3 is TGCGCCAGCAGTGATGGTTCCAGTACCGATACGCAGTATTTT. This translates into CASSDGSSTDTQYF. The genes are TRBV10-2 and TRBJ2-3; the D is unclear. The CDR3 runs 14 residues. The germline V gene has CDR1 WSHSY and CDR2 SAAADI. The germline V and J ends were trimmed by 3 bases and 6 bases, with 13 bases remaining between them.

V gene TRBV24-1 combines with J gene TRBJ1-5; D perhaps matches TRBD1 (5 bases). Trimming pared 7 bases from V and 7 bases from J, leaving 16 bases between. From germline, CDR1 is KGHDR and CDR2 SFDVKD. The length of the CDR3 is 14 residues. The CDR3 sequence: CATRDPGSKQPQHF. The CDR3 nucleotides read TGTGCCACCAGGGACCCAGGGTCGAAGCAGCCCCAGCATTTT.